One and the same sample provided the 20 T cell receptor beta chains below, sequenced in a study of control samples from healthy donors and cancer patients. The table came from immunoSEQ multiplex PCR; TCRdb's copy has only in-frame clones and leaves some out. Here the sample spans 150,000 or so clones, around 88% being singletons. Sequencing was done on a sample of blood. The receptors stem from a man between 18 and 35 years old in good health.

The rearrangement links TRBV12-3 or TRBV12-4 to TRBJ2-3; D remains ambiguous. V was trimmed by 5 bases and J by 0 bases, leaving 6 bases between them. The CDR3 has 13 amino acids. CDR3 amino acids: CASSISSTDTQYF. The CDR3 DNA is TGTGCCAGCAGTATCTCTAGCACAGATACGCAGTATTTT.

This sequence joins TRBV9 and TRBJ2-5; 8 nucleotides agree with TRBD2. The CDR3 covers 13 residues. The V gene's germline CDR1 is SGDLS and CDR2 YYNGEE. V shed 2 bases and J 5 bases; nucleotides not matched to a gene: 2. CDR3 protein: CASSVSGVETQYF. CDR3 sequence (DNA): TGTGCCAGCAGCGTTAGCGGGGTGGAGACCCAGTACTTC.

In its sample, this clone was seen once. The V gene is TRBV4-3, the J gene TRBJ2-7; tentative D call: TRBD1 (5 bases). The germline gives CDR1 LGHNA, CDR2 YSLEER. The CDR3 contains 15 residues. Trimming stripped 3 bases from V and 1 base from J, with 13 bases between. The CDR3 DNA is TGCGCCAGCAGCCAGAGGCTAGGGGAATCCTACGAGCAGTACTTC. This sequence encodes CASSQRLGESYEQYF.

The rearrangement uses TRBV2 and TRBJ2-1; 9 nucleotides agree with TRBD2. This CDR3 spans 14 amino acids. Per the germline V gene, CDR1 is SNHLY and CDR2 is FYNNEI. Germline trimming cut 6 bases from V and 8 bases from J; bases unmatched to any gene: 8. This chain's CDR3 is CASRWRTSVDEQFF. CDR3 DNA sequence: TGTGCCAGCAGGTGGCGGACTAGCGTCGATGAGCAGTTCTTC.

This chain links TRBV4-2 with TRBJ2-7; D ambiguous. CDR1 is LGHNA, CDR2 YNFKEQ, per germline. This CDR3 comprises 20 residues. V lost 0 bases, J lost 2 bases, and 26 bases lay in between. This CDR3 reads CASSQDRAGSQESITYEQYF. CDR3 in DNA: TGTGCCAGCAGCCAAGATAGAGCCGGTTCGCAGGAGAGTATCACCTACGAGCAGTACTTC.

This clone was detected once. The chain carries TRBV15 and TRBJ2-7, with 9 nucleotides matching TRBD1. CDR1 and CDR2 from the germline V gene are LNHNV and YYDKDF (reference sequence). The CDR3 runs 16 residues. Trimming cost V 1 base and J 2 bases; bases outside gene matches: 6. The CDR3 loop reads CATSRGTGGAAYEQYF. CDR3 DNA: TGTGCCACCAGCAGAGGCACAGGGGGCGCAGCCTACGAGCAGTACTTC. The whole variable domain, filled in from reference TRBV15 and TRBJ2-7, reads DAMVIQNPRYQVTQFGKPVTLSCSQTLNHNVMYWYQQKSSQAPKLLFHYYDKDFNNEADTPDNFQSRRPNTSFCFLDIRSPGLGDTAMYLCATSRGTGGAAYEQYFGPGTRLTVT.

The rearrangement joins TRBV4-2 to TRBJ2-3, with a tentative D call TRBD2 (6 bases). Germline loops: CDR1 LGHNA, CDR2 YNFKEQ. Trimming shortened V by 3 bases and J by 0 bases, and 22 bases separated the two germline ends. The CDR3 sequence is 19 residues long. CDR3 amino acids: CASSHTGGERLTSTDTQYF. CDR3 nucleotide sequence: TGTGCCAGCAGCCACACTGGCGGGGAGAGATTAACTAGCACAGATACGCAGTATTTT.

The rearrangement uses TRBV11-2 and TRBJ2-5; TRBD2 might be the D (6 bases). The germline V gene has CDR1 SGHAT and CDR2 FQNNGV. The germline V and J ends were trimmed by 4 bases and 7 bases, with 16 bases remaining between them. This CDR3 spans 14 amino acids. The CDR3 here is CASSSGVGGLTQYF. DNA of the CDR3: TGTGCCAGCAGCTCGGGAGTCGGAGGTTTGACCCAGTACTTC.

This chain joins TRBV7-9 and TRBJ1-6, with D tentatively TRBD1 (5 bases). Trimming stripped 5 bases from V and 13 bases from J, with 12 bases between. Germline V gene lookup returns CDR1 SEHNR and CDR2 FQNEAQ (reference sequence). The CDR3 runs 12 residues. CDR3 DNA sequence: TGTGCCAGCAGCCGGGACGGCCGGCCCCTCCACTTT. Its protein product is CASSRDGRPLHF.

The chain couples TRBV4-1 to TRBJ1-3; a weak D match, TRBD1 (5 bases). Per germline, CDR1 MGHRA and CDR2 YSYEKL. The ends were cut back, 0 bases at V and 4 bases at J, with 10 bases in the middle. CDR3 length: 15 amino acids. This chain's CDR3 is CASSQEGALGNTIYF. The CDR3 bases are TGCGCCAGCAGCCAAGAAGGGGCTTTGGGAAACACCATATATTTT.

J is TRBJ1-3 and V is TRBV7-8, with D perhaps matching TRBD1 (5 bases). V lost 3 bases to trimming and J lost 0 bases, with 6 bases between them. This CDR3 contains 14 residues. CDR1 is SGHVS and CDR2 is FQNEAQ in the germline V gene. The CDR3 DNA sequence: TGTGCCAGCAGCTTGGACAACTCTGGAAACACCATATATTTT. As protein: CASSLDNSGNTIYF.

This chain links TRBV6-1 with TRBJ1-2; the D gene is possibly TRBD1 (6 bases). Trimming took off 2 bases at V and 6 bases at J, with 10 bases between the two ends. CDR1 and CDR2 from the germline V gene are MNHNS and SASEGT. The CDR3 sequence is 13 residues long. The CDR3 protein is CASSEYRVDGYTF. The CDR3 DNA follows: TGTGCCAGCAGTGAATACAGGGTAGATGGCTACACCTTC.

The genes are TRBV7-9 and TRBJ1-2; TRBD1 aligns across 9 bases. CDR3 length equals 13 residues. Germline values: CDR1 SEHNR, CDR2 FQNEAQ (reference sequence). V lost 4 bases and J lost 5; bases outside the gene matches: 2. The CDR3 DNA sequence: TGTGCCAGCAGCTCGGGACAGGGTTATGGCTACACCTTC. This codes for CASSSGQGYGYTF.

This clone was counted a few times. The chain links TRBV3-1 (or the pseudogene TRBV3-2) to TRBJ1-6; D call uncertain. The germline V and J ends were trimmed by 3 bases and 8 bases, with 11 bases remaining between them. Germline assignment: CDR1 LGHDT and CDR2 YNNKEL (reference sequence). The CDR3 loop spans 14 amino acids. For the CDR3, the DNA is TGTGCCAGCAGCCAGGCGTCCACATATTCACCCCTCCACTTT. Its protein is CASSQASTYSPLHF.

The chain links TRBV10-2 to TRBJ1-3; D call uncertain. In germline, CDR1 is WSHSY, CDR2 SAAADI. V was pared by 2 bases and J by 3 bases, with 14 bases between. CDR3 length: 16 amino acids. The CDR3 coding sequence is TGCGCCAGCAGTGAGGGTTGGGGAGGTTTTGGAAACACCATATATTTT. Amino acids: CASSEGWGGFGNTIYF.

J is TRBJ2-1 and V is TRBV7-3, with 15 bases fitting TRBD2. This CDR3 contains 17 residues. The ends lost 5 bases at V and 5 bases at J; junction bases unmatched: 7. The V gene's germline CDR1 is SGHTA and CDR2 FQGTGA. The CDR3 loop is CASSEGLAGGQNNEQFF. CDR3 coding DNA: TGTGCCAGCAGCGAGGGACTAGCGGGGGGCCAAAACAATGAGCAGTTCTTC.

The rearrangement uses TRBV6-2 or TRBV6-3 and TRBJ1-5; 7 nucleotides line up with TRBD1. V shed 2 bases, J shed 7 bases, and the junction held 11 bases outside the gene matches. CDR1 and CDR2 from the germline V gene are MNHEY and SVGEGT. This CDR3 contains 16 residues. DNA for the CDR3: TGTGCCAGCAGTTACATCGGGGGGACAGCGACGCAGCCCCAGCATTTT. It yields the protein CASSYIGGTATQPQHF.

This clone was found once. The chain links TRBV7-2 to TRBJ1-1; TRBD1 might be the D (5 bases). The ends were cut back, 2 bases at V and 1 base at J, with 14 bases in the middle. From germline, CDR1 is SGHTA and CDR2 FQGNSA. This CDR3 is built from 16 residues. CDR3 bases: TGTGCCAGCAGCTTACATAACAGGCGATCGAACACTGAAGCTTTCTTT. It translates to CASSLHNRRSNTEAFF. Drawing the rest from reference TRBV7-2 and TRBJ1-1, the complete variable domain is GAGVSQSPSNKVTEKGKDVELRCDPISGHTALYWYRQSLGQGLEFLIYFQGNSAPDKSGLPSDRFSAERTGGSVSTLTIQRTQQEDSAVYLCASSLHNRRSNTEAFFGQGTRLTVV.

The rearrangement joins TRBV14 to TRBJ2-4; 9 bases agree with TRBD2. Trimming took 1 base from V and 4 from J; bases not matched to a gene: 5. Germline V gives CDR1 SGHDN, CDR2 FVKESK. CDR3 length equals 16 residues. CDR3 sequence reads: CASSQAAGGLKNIQYF. The CDR3 DNA follows: TGTGCCAGCAGCCAAGCAGCGGGGGGCCTGAAAAACATTCAGTACTTC.

The chain recombines TRBV3-1 (or the pseudogene TRBV3-2) with TRBJ1-3; weak D call: TRBD1 (5 bases). Germline V gene lookup returns CDR1 LGHDT and CDR2 YNNKEL (reference sequence). The CDR3 has 15 amino acids. Trimming stripped 4 bases from V and 0 bases from J, with 10 bases between. The CDR3 sequence is CASSLGGSSGNTIYF. The CDR3, as DNA: TGTGCCAGCAGCCTCGGGGGGAGCTCTGGAAACACCATATATTTT.